The 13 T cell receptor beta chains below were found in one sample sequenced in a study of blood T cell repertoires in COVID-19. TCRdb keeps only in-frame clones here, not all; method: immunoSEQ multiplex PCR. The table records 270,000 or so clones, under 90% of them present only once. Sample: peripheral blood. The receptor set was obtained from a human donor in a cohort sampled during active COVID-19.

This clone was detected once. This chain uses TRBV12-3 or TRBV12-4 with TRBJ2-1, with 7 nucleotides matching TRBD1. V lost 4 bases, J lost 10 bases, and 7 bases stayed unmatched. The CDR3 is 13 amino acids. Here the CDR3 DNA reads TGTGCCAGCAGTTGGAAGGGGGCTTCGGAGCAGTTCTTC. Translation: CASSWKGASEQFF.

A single count supports this clone. The chain uses TRBV5-1 and TRBJ2-1; tentative D call: TRBD2 (5 bases). This CDR3 contains 15 residues. Trimming cost V 4 bases and J 0 bases, with 11 bases left between them. The germline gives CDR1 SGHRS, CDR2 YFSETQ. The CDR3 coding sequence is TGCGCCAGCAGCCCAGCGGAGAGCTCCTACAATGAGCAGTTCTTC. This translates into CASSPAESSYNEQFF.

The V call is TRBV5-1, the J call TRBJ2-1; weak D call: TRBD2 (6 bases). Germline V gene lookup returns CDR1 SGHRS and CDR2 YFSETQ. V was shortened by 5 bases and J by 6 bases, with 18 bases between the two germline ends. The CDR3 length is 15 residues. The CDR3 DNA reads as TGCGCCAGCAGGAAACAACTAGCCTCGTTCAATGAGCAGTTCTTC. Its protein product is CASRKQLASFNEQFF.

The genes are TRBV28 and TRBJ2-3; TRBD1 agrees at 8 bases. Germline-derived CDR1 and CDR2 are MDHEN and SYDVKM. With V trimmed by 2 bases and J by 1 base, 5 bases remained unmatched. The CDR3 consists of 16 residues. The CDR3 protein is CASSLGPGQGTDTQYF. CDR3 DNA sequence: TGTGCCAGCAGTTTAGGGCCGGGACAGGGCACAGATACGCAGTATTTT.

The chain uses TRBV6-1 and TRBJ1-1; D unresolved. The germline V gene encodes CDR1 MNHNS and CDR2 SASEGT. Between the trimmed V and J ends, which lost 3 bases and 10 bases, there was a span of 9 bases. CDR3 length: 11 amino acids. CDR3 loop: CASSETPRAFF. The CDR3 nucleotides are TGTGCCAGCAGTGAGACTCCTCGAGCTTTCTTT.

The chain joins TRBV6-4 to TRBJ2-2, with 10 bases fitting TRBD2. The CDR3 runs to 17 residues. The germline V gene encodes CDR1 MRHNA and CDR2 SNTAGT. Unmatched junction bases numbered 7, after V lost 4 bases and J lost 2 bases. CDR3 in amino acids: CASSALGLANNTGELFF. CDR3 DNA: TGTGCCAGCAGTGCCCTGGGACTAGCGAATAACACCGGGGAGCTGTTTTTT.

The J gene is TRBJ2-2, the V gene TRBV4-1; 8 nucleotides align to TRBD2. The CDR3 consists of 15 residues. V was pared by 4 bases and J by 2 bases, with 3 bases of the junction left unmatched. Germline V lookup: CDR1 MGHRA, CDR2 YSYEKL. CDR3 DNA: TGCGCCAGCAGCCCCGCGGGGGGAAACACCGGGGAGCTGTTTTTT. Amino acid sequence: CASSPAGGNTGELFF.

This clone was seen a single time. The chain carries TRBV24-1 and TRBJ2-3, with a tentative D call TRBD1 (6 bases). V lost 1 base and J 5 bases, leaving 18 bases between the germline ends. Germline lookup yields CDR1 KGHDR and CDR2 SFDVKD. The CDR3 sequence is 17 residues long. The CDR3 coding sequence is TGTGCCACCAGTGATTTCGGGTTCAGGGGCAGGGAAGATACGCAGTATTTT. Encoded protein: CATSDFGFRGREDTQYF.

The chain uses TRBV11-2 and TRBJ1-1; D might be TRBD1 (5 bases). V lost 4 bases and J lost 7, with 19 bases in between. The CDR3 consists of 15 residues. Germline lookup yields CDR1 SGHAT and CDR2 FQNNGV. CDR3 residues: CASSSSHWGSDEAFF. CDR3 coding DNA: TGTGCCAGCAGCTCCAGTCACTGGGGCTCAGATGAAGCTTTCTTT.

This chain connects TRBV2 to TRBJ2-5, with TRBD2 matching 7 bases. Germline V lookup: CDR1 SNHLY, CDR2 FYNNEI. CDR3 size: 15 residues. V dropped 5 bases and J dropped 3; count of bases not matched to a gene: 9. CDR3 nucleotides: TGTGCCAGCAGTTCCGGGTGGGGGGGAGAAGAGACCCAGTACTTC. The encoded protein is CASSSGWGGEETQYF.

This chain connects TRBV6-6 to TRBJ1-2; 7 positions match TRBD1. The CDR3 extends over 17 amino acids. Germline V gene lookup returns CDR1 MNHNY and CDR2 SVGAGI (reference sequence). V was clipped by 5 bases and J by 6 bases; unmatched bases: 18. Here the CDR3 reads CASSQLGQVATRDGYTF. The CDR3 nucleotides read TGTGCCAGCAGTCAACTCGGACAGGTAGCTACCAGGGATGGCTACACCTTC.

The CDR3 sequence is CASSSYRESGEQYF. In nucleotides, the CDR3 is TGTGCCAGCAGTTCGTACAGGGAATCGGGCGAGCAGTACTTC. The chain couples TRBV27 to TRBJ2-7; perhaps TRBD1 as D (6 bases). In germline, CDR1 is MNHEY, CDR2 SMNVEV (reference sequence). This CDR3 region has 14 residues. V was clipped by 4 bases and J by 6 bases, with 16 bases between them.

The CDR3 bases are TGTGCCAGCAGTCCCGGACAGATATATCTGCCCCAGCATTTT. It is translated as CASSPGQIYLPQHF. This chain connects TRBV6-6 to TRBJ1-5; D perhaps matches TRBD1 (6 bases). The CDR3 has 14 residues. Germline CDR1 is MNHNY and CDR2 is SVGAGI (reference sequence). Trimming left V 5 bases short and J 9 bases short, with 17 bases between.